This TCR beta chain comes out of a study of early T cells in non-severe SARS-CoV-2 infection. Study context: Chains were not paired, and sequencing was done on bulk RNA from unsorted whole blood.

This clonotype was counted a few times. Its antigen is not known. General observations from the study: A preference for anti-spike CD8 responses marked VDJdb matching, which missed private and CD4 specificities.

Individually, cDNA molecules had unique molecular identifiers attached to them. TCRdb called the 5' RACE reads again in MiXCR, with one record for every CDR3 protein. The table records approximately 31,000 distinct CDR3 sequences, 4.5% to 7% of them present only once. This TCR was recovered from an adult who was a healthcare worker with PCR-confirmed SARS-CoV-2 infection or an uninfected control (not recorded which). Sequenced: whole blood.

For the CDR3, the DNA is TGTGCCAGCAGCCTCTCCCCACTAGCGAAGTCAGCCGGGCAGTACTTC. It is translated as CASSLSPLAKSAGQYF. The genes are TRBV28 and TRBJ2-7; 7 positions agree with TRBD2. This CDR3 comprises 16 residues. Per germline, CDR1 MDHEN and CDR2 SYDVKM. Trimming at V came to 6 bases and at J to 9 bases, leaving 20 bases not matched to a gene.